This TCR beta chain was documented in a study of response to subunit inactivated influenza vaccine. Study results and caveats: Each seasonal influenza vaccination, the authors suggested, recruits few new T cells.

This clonotype has ten or more counts. Its specificity is unknown. J gave up 4 bases and V 2 bases, and 11 bases lay outside the gene matches. The CDR3 spans 20 residues. CDR1 LGHDT and CDR2 YNNKEL come from the germline V gene (reference sequence). Each CDR3 protein is one row after TCRdb ran MiXCR on the RT-PCR reads. The sample consists of fewer than 750,000 distinct CDR3 sequences, 13% to 15% of them appearing once. This clonotype originated in a man aged 50 to 60 who received an inactivated influenza vaccine. This chain connects TRBV3-1 to TRBJ2-1, with TRBD2 identical over 16 bases. This specimen consisted of PBMCs from blood, obtained roughly 12 days after vaccination. The CDR3 reads CASSQPGTSGRVDSYNEQFF. As DNA, the CDR3 is TGTGCCAGCAGCCAACCTGGGACTAGCGGGAGGGTCGATTCATACAATGAGCAGTTCTTC.